One sample yielded the 31 T cell receptor beta chains listed below, sequenced in a study of response to subunit inactivated influenza vaccine. TCRdb passed the RT-PCR reads through MiXCR, listing each CDR3 protein once. This sample carries fewer than 200,000 distinct CDR3 sequences, about 9% of them seen once, and the ten largest clones take approximately 10%. This sample comprised non-naive T cells sorted from PBMCs, obtained on the day of vaccination. These receptors came from a man in his fifties or sixties who received an inactivated influenza vaccine.

A word on this clonotype: One junction end disagrees with the germline gene, perhaps due to a read error. V and J are TRBV28 and TRBJ2-3; possible D gene TRBD2, 5 bases. CDR1 and CDR2 (germline): MDHEN, SYDVKM. This CDR3 spans 13 amino acids. The CDR3 DNA follows: TGTGCCAGCAGTTTAAGTAAACTAGTTTATGTCGATTTT. It encodes CASSLSKLVYVDF.

V is TRBV2 and J is TRBJ2-1, with a tentative D call TRBD2 (5 bases). The CDR3 is made up of 14 amino acids. Germline assignment: CDR1 SNHLY and CDR2 FYNNEI. V lost 2 bases to trimming and J lost 5 bases, with 10 bases between them. The CDR3 nucleotides read TGTGCCAGCAGTGAATTGACTACTGACAATGAGCAGTTCTTC. Its translation is CASSELTTDNEQFF.

This clonotype was recorded at least ten times. The chain joins TRBV12-3 or TRBV12-4 to TRBJ1-1; a weak D match, TRBD1 (6 bases). V lost 10 bases and J 4 bases, leaving 25 bases between the germline ends. The CDR3 has 16 amino acids. The CDR3 region has the DNA TGTGCCACCAGCCACCCGGGGGCCGTTTTCGGCACTGAAGCTTTCTTT. This encodes CATSHPGAVFGTEAFF.

This clonotype came up many times. The chain has TRBV20-1 and TRBJ1-4, with D maybe TRBD1 (5 bases). CDR1 is DFQATT and CDR2 is SNEGSKA in the germline V gene (reference sequence). The CDR3 has 15 residues. V was pared by 0 bases and J by 8 bases, with 16 bases between. In DNA form, the CDR3 reads TGCAGTGCTAGAGATGGTCAGGGTCTCCGGGAAAAACTGTTTTTT. Translating it yields CSARDGQGLREKLFF.

The chain is built from TRBV24-1 and TRBJ2-2, with D hard to call. The CDR3 loop spans 14 amino acids. Germline-derived CDR1 and CDR2 are KGHDR and SFDVKD. V was shortened by 7 bases and J by 0 bases, with 8 bases between the two germline ends. The CDR3 is CATSRKTNTGELFF. CDR3 in DNA: TGTGCCACCAGCAGGAAGACGAACACCGGGGAGCTGTTTTTT.

The table lists this clonotype with a few counts. This CDR3 reads CASSLTGGDEQFF. The CDR3 nucleotides read TGCGCCAGCAGCTTGACAGGGGGGGATGAGCAGTTCTTC. The J gene is TRBJ2-1, the V gene TRBV5-1; a possible D gene is TRBD1 (8 bases). V gave up 1 base and J gave up 8 bases, with 10 bases separating them. The CDR3 totals 13 residues. Per the germline V gene, CDR1 is SGHRS and CDR2 is YFSETQ. Full variable domain (remainder filled in from reference TRBV5-1 and TRBJ2-1): KAGVTQTPRYLIKTRGQQVTLSCSPISGHRSVSWYQQTPGQGLQFLFEYFSETQRNKGNFPGRFSGRQFSNSRSEMNVSTLELGDSALYLCASSLTGGDEQFFGPGTRLTVL.

The genes are TRBV2 and TRBJ2-5; 15 nucleotides align to TRBD2. Per germline, CDR1 SNHLY and CDR2 FYNNEI. V was clipped by 3 bases and J by 5 bases; unmatched bases: 7. CDR3 length: 17 amino acids. CDR3 in amino acids: CASSDWGLAGGWETQYF. The CDR3 nucleotides read TGTGCCAGCAGTGATTGGGGACTAGCGGGAGGTTGGGAGACCCAGTACTTC.

The chain is built from TRBV9 and TRBJ2-3, with D hard to call. This CDR3 comprises 16 residues. Germline lookup yields CDR1 SGDLS and CDR2 YYNGEE. V lost 0 bases to trimming and J lost 0 bases, with 11 bases between them. The CDR3 is CASSVGRQPSTDTQYF. The DNA for the CDR3 is TGTGCCAGCAGCGTAGGGCGCCAGCCCAGCACAGATACGCAGTATTTT.

The CDR3, as DNA: TGTGCCAGCAGCGCCGGGACTCACACCGGGGAGCTGTTTTTT. It is translated as CASSAGTHTGELFF. This chain uses TRBV7-9 with TRBJ2-2; D perhaps matches TRBD2 (6 bases). This CDR3 comprises 14 residues. The V gene lost 5 bases and the J gene lost 3 bases, with 10 bases spanning the gap. Germline V gene lookup returns CDR1 SEHNR and CDR2 FQNEAQ (reference sequence). Based on the CDR3 plus reference TRBV7-9 and TRBJ2-2, the full variable domain is DTGVSQNPRHKITKRGQNVTFRCDPISEHNRLYWYRQTLGQGPEFLTYFQNEAQLEKSRLLSDRFSAERPKGSFSTLEIQRTEQGDSAMYLCASSAGTHTGELFFGEGSRLTVL.

In this sample, this clonotype turned up a few times. This chain connects TRBV7-8 to TRBJ2-1; D ambiguous. CDR1 and CDR2 from the germline V gene are SGHVS and FQNEAQ. V lost 0 bases and J lost 10, with 16 bases in between. There are 15 residues in the CDR3. CDR3 protein: CASSLAPGRVAEQFF. The DNA of the CDR3 is TGTGCCAGCAGCTTAGCCCCGGGCCGGGTGGCGGAGCAGTTCTTC.

In its sample, this clonotype was seen a few times. V usage is TRBV19 and J usage is TRBJ2-6; a possible D gene is TRBD2 (6 bases). The CDR3 sequence is 16 residues long. The V end was cut by 6 bases, the J end by 2 bases, with 14 bases between. Germline-derived CDR1 and CDR2 are LNHDA and SQIVND (reference sequence). CDR3 residues: CASSREGGTGANVLTF. The DNA of the CDR3 is TGTGCCAGTAGCCGAGAGGGAGGAACTGGGGCCAACGTCCTGACTTTC.

The V call is TRBV5-1, the J call TRBJ2-5; D is ambiguous. The CDR3 sequence is 14 residues long. Trimming took 5 bases from V and 5 from J, leaving 16 bases between them. The V gene's germline CDR1 is SGHRS and CDR2 YFSETQ. CDR3 in amino acids: CASRLRSARETQYF. In DNA form, the CDR3 reads TGCGCCAGCAGGTTGAGGAGCGCCCGGGAGACCCAGTACTTC.

This clonotype was counted between two and nine times. The genes are TRBV28 and TRBJ2-1; 7 positions match TRBD1. The CDR3 contains 15 residues. The J segment lost 3 bases and the V segment lost 5 bases, leaving 7 bases of the junction unmatched. Germline CDR1 MDHEN, CDR2 SYDVKM. The CDR3 DNA reads as TGTGCCAGCAGTGGCCAGGACAGGTACTACAATGAGCAGTTCTTC. Protein product: CASSGQDRYYNEQFF.

The chain employs TRBV24-1 and TRBJ2-3; D is unresolved. The CDR3 runs 14 residues. Germline-derived CDR1 and CDR2 are KGHDR and SFDVKD. V lost 9 bases and J 0 bases, leaving 12 bases between the germline ends. The CDR3 DNA is TGTGCCACCGCCCCGGGCGCTAGCACAGATACGCAGTATTTT. It specifies CATAPGASTDTQYF.

In this sample, this clonotype turned up a few times. The CDR3 region has the DNA TGTGCCAGCAGTGACTCCTGGGGTAACTATGGCTACACCTTC. Translated: CASSDSWGNYGYTF. The rearrangement links TRBV6-4 to TRBJ1-2, with unresolved D. There are 14 residues in the CDR3. Trimming removed 0 bases from V and 1 base from J, with 6 bases in between. Germline CDR1 and CDR2: MRHNA and SNTAGT.

The chain uses TRBV20-1 and TRBJ2-3, with 15 bases identical to TRBD2. Germline assignment: CDR1 DFQATT and CDR2 SNEGSKA (reference sequence). The CDR3 has 16 amino acids. Germline trimming cut 4 bases from V and 5 bases from J; bases unmatched to any gene: 7. CDR3 coding DNA: TGCAGTGCTAAAGGACTAGCGGGGGGGACTGTAGATACGCAGTATTTT. It translates to CSAKGLAGGTVDTQYF.

This chain links TRBV7-9 with TRBJ2-1; D is undetermined. Germline V lookup: CDR1 SEHNR, CDR2 FQNEAQ (reference sequence). The CDR3 is made up of 14 amino acids. V was cut by 6 bases and J by 7 bases, with 16 bases left in between. The CDR3, as DNA: TGTGCCAGCAGTCCAGACCCGGTGGGGAATGAGCAGTTCTTC. This translates into CASSPDPVGNEQFF. The full variable domain, rest sourced from reference TRBV7-9 and TRBJ2-1, is DTGVSQNPRHKITKRGQNVTFRCDPISEHNRLYWYRQTLGQGPEFLTYFQNEAQLEKSRLLSDRFSAERPKGSFSTLEIQRTEQGDSAMYLCASSPDPVGNEQFFGPGTRLTVL.

This clonotype came up a few times. The V call is TRBV2, the J call TRBJ2-1; possibly TRBD1 for D (6 bases). The CDR3 length is 14 residues. Germline CDR1 and CDR2: SNHLY and FYNNEI. V lost 4 bases, J lost 6 bases, and 13 bases lay in between. CDR3 coding DNA: TGTGCCAGCAGTGCTCTGGGGGCGGGCAATGAGCAGTTCTTC. It translates to CASSALGAGNEQFF.

A few counts support this clonotype. The chain combines TRBV4-2 with TRBJ2-1; the match to TRBD1 covers 8 bases. The ends lost 0 bases at V and 14 bases at J; junction bases unmatched: 6. This CDR3 is built from 13 residues. CDR1 LGHNA and CDR2 YNFKEQ come from the germline V gene. CDR3 sequence reads: CASSQEPGGQKFF. The CDR3 nucleotides are TGTGCCAGCAGCCAAGAGCCAGGGGGCCAAAAGTTCTTC.

This clonotype occurred a few times. The chain links TRBV20-1 to TRBJ1-1; a weak D match, TRBD1 (6 bases). CDR1 and CDR2 from the germline V gene are DFQATT and SNEGSKA (reference sequence). V lost 5 bases and J 0 bases, leaving 19 bases between the germline ends. The CDR3 is made up of 16 amino acids. CDR3 bases: TGCAGTGCTCAAAAGACCGGGACACATATGAACACTGAAGCTTTCTTT. Its protein is CSAQKTGTHMNTEAFF.

This clonotype was picked up many times. The rearrangement joins TRBV20-1 to TRBJ2-5, with D unclear. Germline V gene data show CDR1 as DFQATT and CDR2 as SNEGSKA (reference sequence). The V end was cut by 6 bases, the J end by 2 bases, with 13 bases between. The CDR3 consists of 13 residues. CDR3 bases: TGCAGTGCATGCCCGGGCAGACAAGAGACCCAGTACTTC. Translation: CSACPGRQETQYF.

This sequence joins TRBV6-2 or TRBV6-3 and TRBJ2-7; D gene uncertain. The CDR3 sequence is 13 residues long. Germline CDR1 reads MNHEY; CDR2 reads SVGEGT. Trimming removed 7 bases at V and 3 bases at J, with 13 bases between. The CDR3 sequence is CASTPRNYYEQYF. The CDR3 bases are TGTGCCAGCACTCCCCGGAATTACTACGAGCAGTACTTC.

This clonotype has a handful of counts. The chain combines TRBV7-2 with TRBJ1-1; D not resolved. The CDR3 loop spans 12 amino acids. Looked up from germline, CDR1 is SGHTA and CDR2 is FQGNSA. The germline V and J ends were trimmed by 5 bases and 6 bases, with 10 bases remaining between them. CDR3 bases: TGTGCCAGCAGCACCAGGATGCCTGAAGCTTTCTTT. This encodes CASSTRMPEAFF.

The J gene is TRBJ2-2, the V gene TRBV28; D might be TRBD2 (6 bases). V was shortened by 7 bases and J by 4 bases, with 13 bases between the two germline ends. The CDR3 has 14 amino acids. Germline CDR1 and CDR2: MDHEN and SYDVKM. CDR3 nucleotides: TGTGCCAGCATGAGGCAGGGAGGCACCGGGGAGCTGTTTTTT. Protein sequence: CASMRQGGTGELFF.

This clonotype has ten or more counts. In DNA, the CDR3 is TGTGCCATCAGTGGACAGGGGAATAATTACAATGAGCAGTTCTTC. The encoded protein is CAISGQGNNYNEQFF. The chain carries TRBV10-3 and TRBJ2-1; 8 bases are a match to TRBD1. This CDR3 has 15 residues. CDR1 is ENHRY and CDR2 is SYGVKD in the germline V gene. The junction had 6 bases not matched to a gene; V was cut back by 4 bases and J by 4 bases.

This chain links TRBV29-1 with TRBJ1-1; no definite D call. The CDR3 is 13 amino acids. Trimming left V 7 bases short and J 2 bases short, with 14 bases between. The germline CDR1 and CDR2 sequences are SQVTM and ANQGSEA. The CDR3 coding sequence is TGCAGCGACCGACGTGAGCCAAACACTGAAGCTTTCTTT. Translated, it gives CSDRREPNTEAFF.

This clonotype occurred a few times. The chain combines TRBV6-1 with TRBJ1-6; D possibly corresponds to TRBD1 (6 bases). The length of the CDR3 is 16 residues. The V and J ends lost 5 bases and 4 bases respectively, with 15 bases between them. Germline V CDR1 and CDR2: MNHNS, SASEGT. In nucleotides, the CDR3 is TGTGCCAGCAGTCCACGACAGGCCCGGTATAATTCACCCCTCCACTTT. It codes for CASSPRQARYNSPLHF.

This clonotype was counted many times. This chain uses TRBV24-1 with TRBJ2-5; D gene ambiguous. V was trimmed by 5 bases and J by 1 base, leaving 4 bases between them. The CDR3 runs 12 residues. From germline, CDR1 is KGHDR and CDR2 SFDVKD. The CDR3 DNA sequence: TGTGCCACCAGTGCTGCCCAAGAGACCCAGTACTTC. This gives the protein CATSAAQETQYF.

CDR3 in DNA: TGTGCCAGCAGCCAAGATTTAGGGACCGGAGATACGCAGTATTTT. As protein: CASSQDLGTGDTQYF. The rearrangement uses TRBV3-1 and TRBJ2-3, with D perhaps assigned TRBD1 or TRBD2 (5 bases each). Germline V gene lookup returns CDR1 LGHDT and CDR2 YNNKEL (reference sequence). The CDR3 extends over 15 amino acids. V dropped 0 bases and J dropped 5 bases, with 12 bases sitting between them.

This clonotype was detected many times. V usage is TRBV7-2 and J usage is TRBJ2-7, with D possibly matching TRBD2 (5 bases). From germline, CDR1 is SGHTA and CDR2 FQGNSA. The CDR3 has 13 residues. The V gene lost 5 bases and the J gene lost 4 bases, with 12 bases spanning the gap. CDR3 region: CASSIPGLYEQYF. In DNA, the CDR3 is TGTGCCAGCAGCATCCCGGGATTGTACGAGCAGTACTTC.

This clonotype was detected many times. CDR3 sequence reads: CASSSTVAANEQFF. CDR3 DNA: TGTGCCAGCAGCTCGACAGTGGCCGCTAATGAGCAGTTCTTC. The V gene is TRBV11-3, the J gene TRBJ2-1; TRBD1 is a possible D gene (5 bases). Germline CDR1 SGHNT, CDR2 YENEEA. This CDR3 contains 14 residues. Trimming shortened V by 4 bases and J by 7 bases, and 14 bases separated the two germline ends.